This T cell receptor (beta chain) was captured by sequencing in a study of blood T cell repertoires in COVID-19. The table came from immunoSEQ multiplex PCR; TCRdb's copy has only in-frame clones and leaves some out. The table lists about 180,000 clones, about 80% of them singletons. The specimen was PBMCs or T cells enriched from blood (not recorded which). The origin of this receptor is a man between 60 and 75 years old who had been exposed to COVID-19.

CDR3 residues: CASSTQGSAGNTIYF. The CDR3 DNA reads as TGTGCCAGTAGTACACAGGGATCGGCTGGAAACACCATATATTTT. The V call is TRBV19, the J call TRBJ1-3, with D maybe TRBD1 (6 bases). The V and J ends lost 4 bases and 2 bases respectively, with 12 bases between them. Germline V gene sequence: CDR1 LNHDA, CDR2 SQIVND (reference sequence). There are 15 residues in the CDR3.